This T cell receptor beta chain was profiled in a study of shared clonotypes between healthy human individuals. Study conclusions and caveats: Even with large depth, rarefaction showed that sorted-subset sequencing was incomplete.

Each subset's genomic DNA was shared equally among a number of immunoSEQ plates. Each replicate PCR on the sorted subsets used 200 ng DNA (around 30,000 T cell genomes). Original processing methods: Junction-only sequences without quality scores came from ImmunoSEQ, so filtering differed. Assay used: immunoSEQ multiplex PCR; TCRdb lists only in-frame clones, some missing. That table is the source of V, J and clone size, and D and trimming were worked out from the DNA. The sample has 2 million to 2.5 million clones; approximately 90% are singletons. In the case of this clone: Its target is unknown. Other DNA sequences from this sample encode an identical CDR3 as well.

The ends were cut back, 8 bases at V and 0 bases at J, with 11 bases in the middle. The CDR3 covers 14 residues. Germline assignment: CDR1 MNHEY and CDR2 SMNVEV (reference sequence). The chain links TRBV27 to TRBJ2-1, with no clear D. The source of this sequence is a man aged 18 to 29 in good health. Some clones in this sample may be carry-over from other donors' samples. The sequenced material came from naive CD4+ T cells from PBMCs. Subset of the sample: CD45RA+ positively selected. The CDR3 coding sequence is TGTGCCAGCTCACCACAGAGCTCCTACAATGAGCAGTTCTTC. Translated: CASSPQSSYNEQFF.